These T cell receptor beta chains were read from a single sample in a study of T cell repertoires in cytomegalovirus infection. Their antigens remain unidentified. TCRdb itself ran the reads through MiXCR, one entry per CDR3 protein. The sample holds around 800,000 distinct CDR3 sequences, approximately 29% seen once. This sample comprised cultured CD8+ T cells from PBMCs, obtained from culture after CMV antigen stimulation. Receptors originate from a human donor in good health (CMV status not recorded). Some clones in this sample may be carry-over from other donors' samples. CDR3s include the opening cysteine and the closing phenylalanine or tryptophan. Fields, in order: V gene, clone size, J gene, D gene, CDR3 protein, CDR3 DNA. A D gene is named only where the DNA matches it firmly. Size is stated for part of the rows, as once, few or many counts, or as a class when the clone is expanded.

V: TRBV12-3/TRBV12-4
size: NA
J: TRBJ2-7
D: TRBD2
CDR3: CASSPPLAGGEQYF
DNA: TGTGCCAGCAGTCCCCCCTTAGCGGGGGGCGAGCAGTACTTC

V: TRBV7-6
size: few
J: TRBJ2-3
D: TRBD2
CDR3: CASSLRGAPDTQYF
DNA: TGTGCCAGCAGCTTGCGGGGGGCCCCAGATACGCAGTATTTT

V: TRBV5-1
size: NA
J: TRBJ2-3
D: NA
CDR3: CASSLDWGRDTQYF
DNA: TGCGCCAGCAGTTTGGACTGGGGGAGGGATACGCAGTATTTT

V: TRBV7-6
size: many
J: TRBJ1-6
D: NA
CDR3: CASSLGVEESYNSPLHF
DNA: TGTGCCAGCAGCTTGGGGGTCGAGGAATCCTATAATTCACCCCTCCACTTT

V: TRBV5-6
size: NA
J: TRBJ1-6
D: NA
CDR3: CASSWGDNSPLHF
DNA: TGTGCCAGCAGCTGGGGAGATAATTCACCCCTCCACTTT

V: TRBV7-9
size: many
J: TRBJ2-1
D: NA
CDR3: CASSGRSEGGSYNEQFF
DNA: TGTGCCAGCAGCGGTCGAAGCGAGGGGGGCTCCTACAATGAGCAGTTCTTC

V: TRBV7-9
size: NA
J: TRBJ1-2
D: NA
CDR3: CASSQGPGFGYTF
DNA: TGTGCCAGCAGCCAAGGGCCGGGGTTTGGCTACACCTTC

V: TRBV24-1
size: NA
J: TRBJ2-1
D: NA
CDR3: CATSPGWKYNEQFF
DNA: TGTGCCACCTCCCCCGGGTGGAAATACAATGAGCAGTTCTTC

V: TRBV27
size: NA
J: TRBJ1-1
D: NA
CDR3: CASSLSKQGPTLRGITEAFF
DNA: TGTGCCAGCAGTTTATCAAAGCAGGGGCCGACCCTCCGAGGGATCACTGAAGCTTTCTTT

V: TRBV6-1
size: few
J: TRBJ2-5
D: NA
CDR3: CASSEWVRQPEGETQYF
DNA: TGTGCCAGCAGTGAATGGGTTCGGCAACCAGAGGGAGAGACCCAGTACTTC

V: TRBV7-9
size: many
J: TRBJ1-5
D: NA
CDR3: CASSPGGINQPQHF
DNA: TGTGCCAGCAGTCCGGGGGGGATCAATCAGCCCCAGCATTTT

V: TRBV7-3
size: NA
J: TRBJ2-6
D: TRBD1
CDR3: CASSLTPGTGFSGANVLTF
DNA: TGTGCCAGCAGCTTAACACCTGGGACAGGGTTTTCTGGGGCCAACGTCCTGACTTTC

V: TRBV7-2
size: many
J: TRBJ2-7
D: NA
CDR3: CASSPGGGYGYEQYF
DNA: TGTGCCAGCAGCCCAGGGGGGGGTTATGGCTACGAGCAGTACTTC

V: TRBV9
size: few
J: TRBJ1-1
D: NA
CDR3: CASSAREGLTEAFF
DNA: TGTGCCAGCAGCGCGAGGGAGGGGCTCACTGAAGCTTTCTTT

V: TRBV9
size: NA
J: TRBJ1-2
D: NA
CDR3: CASSLGATAGDGYTF
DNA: TGTGCCAGCAGCCTAGGGGCGACCGCAGGAGATGGCTACACCTTC

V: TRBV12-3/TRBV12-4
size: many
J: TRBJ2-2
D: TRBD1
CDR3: CASNVQGPLTGELFF
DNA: TGTGCCAGCAACGTACAGGGGCCTCTCACCGGGGAGCTGTTTTTT

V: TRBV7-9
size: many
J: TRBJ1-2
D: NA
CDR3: CASSPQQGPNYGYTF
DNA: TGTGCCAGCAGCCCCCAACAGGGACCCAACTATGGCTACACCTTC

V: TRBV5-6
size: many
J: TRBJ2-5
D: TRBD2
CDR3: CASKLGRPGGAWLQETQYF
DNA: TGTGCCAGCAAACTAGGCCGGCCGGGAGGCGCCTGGCTCCAAGAGACCCAGTACTTC

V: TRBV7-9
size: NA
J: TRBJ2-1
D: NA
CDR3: CASSLELGLISYNEQFF
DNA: TGTGCCAGCAGCTTAGAGCTGGGATTGATCTCCTACAATGAGCAGTTCTTC

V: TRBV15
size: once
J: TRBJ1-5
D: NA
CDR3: CATSRDRAGQPQHF
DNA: TGTGCCACCAGCAGAGACAGGGCGGGACAGCCCCAGCATTTT

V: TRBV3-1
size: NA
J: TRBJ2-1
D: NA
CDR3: CASNQVSGGSNEQFF
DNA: TGTGCCAGCAACCAAGTTTCCGGGGGAAGCAATGAGCAGTTCTTC

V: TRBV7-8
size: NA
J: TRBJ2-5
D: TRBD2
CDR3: CASSSLGGSGGAGYF
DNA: TGTGCCAGCAGCTCCCTCGGGGGGAGCGGGGGGGCGGGGTACTTC

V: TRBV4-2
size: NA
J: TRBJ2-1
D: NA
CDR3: CASSQDDRRADEQFF
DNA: TGTGCCAGCAGCCAAGATGACAGACGGGCGGATGAGCAGTTCTTC

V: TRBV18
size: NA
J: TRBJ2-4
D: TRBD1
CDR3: CASSPGTGKTKNIQYF
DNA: TGTGCCAGCTCACCCGGGACAGGGAAAACCAAAAACATTCAGTACTTC

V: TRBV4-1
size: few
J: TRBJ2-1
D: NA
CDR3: CASSQIDEQFF
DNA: TGCGCCAGCAGCCAAATCGATGAGCAGTTCTTC

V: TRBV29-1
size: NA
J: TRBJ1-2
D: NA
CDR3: CSVHPTGPYGYTF
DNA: TGCAGCGTCCACCCTACGGGCCCCTATGGCTACACCTTC

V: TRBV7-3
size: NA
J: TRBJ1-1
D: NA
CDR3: CANSSSGQNTEAFF
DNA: TGTGCCAACAGCTCCTCGGGACAGAACACTGAAGCTTTCTTT

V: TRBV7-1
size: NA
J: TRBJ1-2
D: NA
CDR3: CASSGLDSYLNYGYTF
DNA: TGTGCCAGCAGTGGTTTAGACAGTTACCTTAACTATGGCTACACCTTC

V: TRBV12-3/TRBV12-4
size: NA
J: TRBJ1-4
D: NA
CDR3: CASRGPTNEKLFF
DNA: TGTGCCTCCAGGGGACCTACTAATGAAAAACTGTTTTTT

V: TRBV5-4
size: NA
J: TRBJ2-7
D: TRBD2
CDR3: CVSSLYPGGAYEQYF
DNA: TGTGTCAGCAGCTTGTATCCGGGGGGGGCCTACGAGCAGTACTTC

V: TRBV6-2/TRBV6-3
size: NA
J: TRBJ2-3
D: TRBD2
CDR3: CASALLTSGLTGDTQYF
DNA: TGTGCCAGCGCTCTCCTAACATCGGGACTAACGGGTGATACGCAGTATTTT

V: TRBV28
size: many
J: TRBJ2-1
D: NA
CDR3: CASSFLVASGGQTWDEQFF
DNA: TGTGCCAGCAGTTTTCTGGTCGCAAGCGGCGGCCAAACTTGGGATGAGCAGTTCTTC

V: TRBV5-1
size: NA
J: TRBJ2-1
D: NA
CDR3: CASSFGVYLEEQFF
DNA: TGCGCCAGCAGCTTCGGGGTATACCTCGAGGAGCAGTTCTTC

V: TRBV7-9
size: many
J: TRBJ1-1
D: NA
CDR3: CASSEFRQVNTEAFF
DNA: TGTGCCAGCAGCGAGTTTAGACAGGTTAACACTGAAGCTTTCTTT

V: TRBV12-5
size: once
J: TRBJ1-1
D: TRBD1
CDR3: CASGIGTGRGAFF
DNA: TGTGCTAGTGGTATTGGGACAGGGAGAGGAGCTTTCTTT

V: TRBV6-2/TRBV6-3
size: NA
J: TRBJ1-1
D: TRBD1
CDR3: CASSYSGDSRLNTEAFF
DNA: TGTGCCAGCAGTTACTCCGGGGACAGCCGATTGAACACTGAAGCTTTCTTT

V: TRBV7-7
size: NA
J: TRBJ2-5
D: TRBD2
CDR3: CASSLDVTSGQETQYF
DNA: TGTGCTAGCAGCTTAGATGTGACTAGCGGACAAGAGACCCAGTACTTC